The entry below describes one TCR beta chain. Its matching antigen is unknown. This entry is derived from a study of identical twins. Whole-study findings and limits: Compared with models, monozygotic twins showed more out-of-frame TCR alpha sharing.

Each cDNA held unique molecular identifiers, and template switching gave it a universal primer site. TCRdb itself ran the 5' RACE reads through MiXCR, one entry per CDR3 protein. The sample records 200,000 to 300,000 distinct CDR3 sequences, 7.5% being singletons. These same data were also listed under a study on yellow fever vaccine responses in identical twins.

Source material: CD8+ T cells sorted from blood. This TCR came from a woman under 30 in good health.

The CDR3 coding sequence is TGTGCCAGCAGCGCGGGAGGGGGGGAAGCCAAAAACATTCAGTACTTC. Protein: CASSAGGGEAKNIQYF. This chain links TRBV9 with TRBJ2-4; 8 bases match TRBD2. Germline loops: CDR1 SGDLS, CDR2 YYNGEE. Trimming removed 3 bases from V and 0 bases from J; junction bases left unmatched: 5. The CDR3 covers 16 residues.